Presented here are 26 T cell receptor beta chains from one specimen sequenced in a study of cytomegalovirus exposure and HLA in healthy donors. The PCR had 60 Vbeta and 13 Jbeta primers. Data came from immunoSEQ multiplex PCR; TCRdb stores just in-frame clones and leaves some out. This table holds a few hundred thousand clones, around 81% found once. Sequenced input: PBMCs. Receptors originate from a woman aged 55-69 years in good health and CMV-seropositive.

The chain recombines TRBV2 with TRBJ2-1, with D possibly TRBD2 on 5 matching bases. Trimming removed 4 bases at V and 6 bases at J, with 7 bases between. The germline CDR1 and CDR2 sequences are SNHLY and FYNNEI. The CDR3 totals 12 residues. CDR3 amino acids: CASSGTFNEQFF. CDR3 DNA sequence: TGTGCCAGCAGTGGGACTTTCAATGAGCAGTTCTTC.

V gene TRBV6-6 combines with J gene TRBJ2-3; TRBD1 agrees at 9 bases. The CDR3 consists of 14 residues. The germline V gene encodes CDR1 MNHNY and CDR2 SVGAGI (reference sequence). Trimming took 7 bases from V and 3 from J; bases not matched to a gene: 5. CDR3 DNA: TGTGCCAGCAAAAGGACAGGGGAAACAGATACGCAGTATTTT. Residues: CASKRTGETDTQYF.

As DNA, the CDR3 is TGTGCCACTCGACAGGGTTGGGGTGAAGCTTTCTTT. It codes for CATRQGWGEAFF. The chain uses TRBV19 and TRBJ1-1; 7 positions match TRBD1. CDR1 LNHDA and CDR2 SQIVND come from the germline V gene (reference sequence). V gave up 10 bases and J gave up 7 bases; unmatched junction bases: 9. This CDR3 spans 12 amino acids.

Points on this clone: One end of the junction does not line up with germline, which may come from a read error. This chain joins TRBV7-7 and TRBJ2-5, with D possibly being TRBD1 (5 bases). The CDR3 has 15 amino acids. Germline V gene data show CDR1 as SSHAT and CDR2 as FNYEAQ (reference sequence). CDR3 DNA sequence: TGTGCTAGCAGCTTAGGGGCAGGGTCCCAAGAGACCCAGTACTTC. As protein: CASSLGAGSQETQYF.

The chain is built from TRBV10-1 and TRBJ2-3, with D unclear. V lost 4 bases and J lost 6, with 5 bases in between. Looked up from germline, CDR1 is WNHNN and CDR2 is SYGVQD (reference sequence). This CDR3 is 11 amino acids long. CDR3 DNA: TGCGCCAGCAGTGTCGGGGATACGCAGTATTTT. It specifies CASSVGDTQYF.

This sequence joins TRBV27 and TRBJ2-3, with a tentative D call TRBD2 (5 bases). The V and J ends lost 11 bases and 1 base respectively, with 19 bases between them. Germline V gene data show CDR1 as MNHEY and CDR2 as SMNVEV (reference sequence). This CDR3 spans 15 amino acids. The CDR3 nucleotides are TGTGCCTCCCTACTACGGGGTAGGGGCACAGATACGCAGTATTTT. Residues: CASLLRGRGTDTQYF.

CDR3 region: CASSYGWTSGYNEQFF. CDR3 nucleotide sequence: TGTGCCAGCAGTTACGGGTGGACTAGCGGATACAATGAGCAGTTCTTC. The V call is TRBV6-5, the J call TRBJ2-1; 10 bases agree with TRBD2. Germline CDR1 is MNHEY and CDR2 is SVGAGI. After removal of 2 bases from V and 4 bases from J, the junction contained 5 bases not matched to a gene. CDR3 length equals 16 residues.

This chain joins TRBV5-4 and TRBJ2-7; 11 bases map to TRBD2. Per germline, CDR1 SGHNT and CDR2 YYREEE (reference sequence). J lost 7 bases, V lost 1 base, and 10 bases had no gene match. The CDR3 is made up of 16 amino acids. In nucleotides, the CDR3 is TGTGCCAGCAGCTTGTGGGTAGCGGGAGGGCCTGAAGAGCAGTACTTC. Translating gives CASSLWVAGGPEEQYF.

This clone has just a few counts. The chain couples TRBV25-1 to TRBJ1-2; a weak D match, TRBD1 (6 bases). This CDR3 comprises 15 residues. Germline CDR1 reads MGHDK; CDR2 reads SYGVNS. Trimming shortened V by 3 bases and J by 2 bases, and 13 bases separated the two germline ends. CDR3 in DNA: TGTGCCAGCAGTGATCCCCGGACAGCAAACTATGGCTACACCTTC. It specifies CASSDPRTANYGYTF.

This chain joins TRBV6-5 and TRBJ2-7; 8 bases line up with TRBD1. The CDR3 length is 14 residues. The germline V gene encodes CDR1 MNHEY and CDR2 SVGAGI. V gave up 6 bases and J gave up 3 bases; unmatched junction bases: 7. The CDR3 is CASSMGQVSYEQYF. The CDR3 coding sequence is TGTGCCAGCAGCATGGGACAGGTCAGCTACGAGCAGTACTTC.

The J gene is TRBJ2-3, the V gene TRBV7-6; 12 bases are shared with TRBD2. V lost 1 base and J lost 3; bases outside the gene matches: 2. Germline V gives CDR1 SGHVS, CDR2 FNYEAQ. This CDR3 region has 16 residues. CDR3 bases: TGTGCCAGCAGCTTAGTGACTAGCGGGAGAACAGATACGCAGTATTTT. Its protein product is CASSLVTSGRTDTQYF.

The rearrangement joins TRBV6-1 to TRBJ2-5, with 9 bases lining up with TRBD1. V gave up 7 bases and J gave up 8 bases; unmatched junction bases: 8. CDR3 length equals 13 residues. The germline V gene encodes CDR1 MNHNS and CDR2 SASEGT. The CDR3 coding sequence is TGTGCCAGCAACCCGGGACAGGGATTCACCCAGTACTTC. This gives the protein CASNPGQGFTQYF.

This chain links TRBV7-2 with TRBJ1-5; no firm D call. V lost 4 bases, J lost 6 bases, and 13 bases lay in between. The CDR3 sequence is 14 residues long. Germline V CDR1 and CDR2: SGHTA, FQGNSA. CDR3: CASSSHPDSQPQHF. The CDR3 DNA sequence: TGTGCCAGCAGCTCTCACCCGGACTCTCAGCCCCAGCATTTT. Drawing the rest from reference TRBV7-2 and TRBJ1-5, the complete variable domain is GAGVSQSPSNKVTEKGKDVELRCDPISGHTALYWYRQSLGQGLEFLIYFQGNSAPDKSGLPSDRFSAERTGGSVSTLTIQRTQQEDSAVYLCASSSHPDSQPQHFGDGTRLSIL.

The chain links TRBV5-1 to TRBJ2-7, with a tentative D call TRBD2 (5 bases). V was pared by 5 bases and J by 1 base, with 16 bases between. This CDR3 spans 15 amino acids. Looked up from germline, CDR1 is SGHRS and CDR2 is YFSETQ. The CDR3 sequence: CASRVEGLSSYEQYF. The CDR3 coding sequence is TGCGCCAGCAGGGTGGAAGGACTTTCTTCCTACGAGCAGTACTTC.

This chain links TRBV7-9 with TRBJ2-5; a possible D gene is TRBD2 (6 bases). The CDR3 spans 14 residues. Germline V gene sequence: CDR1 SEHNR, CDR2 FQNEAQ (reference sequence). Trimming shortened V by 0 bases and J by 5 bases, and 10 bases separated the two germline ends. CDR3 in amino acids: CASSLAGAGETQYF. CDR3 DNA sequence: TGTGCCAGCAGCTTAGCAGGGGCGGGGGAGACCCAGTACTTC.

In regard to this clone: A read error may produce the germline difference seen at one junction end. The chain is built from TRBV28 and TRBJ2-2; D is possibly TRBD1 (5 bases). The CDR3 loop spans 15 amino acids. CDR1 is MDHEN, CDR2 SYDVKM, per germline. CDR3 nucleotides: TGTGCCAGCAGTTCTTTACTTACAGGCACCAGGGAGCTGTTTTTT. This gives the protein CASSSLLTGTRELFF. Full variable domain (missing parts from reference TRBV28 and TRBJ2-2): DVKVTQSSRYLVKRTGEKVFLECVQDMDHENMFWYRQDPGLGLRLIYFSYDVKMKEKGDIPEGYSVSREKKERFSLILESASTNQTSMYLCASSSLLTGTRELFFGEGSRLTVL.

This chain connects TRBV5-1 to TRBJ2-3; D not resolved. CDR1 is SGHRS, CDR2 YFSETQ, per germline. V was cut by 0 bases and J by 0 bases, with 8 bases left in between. There are 15 residues in the CDR3. CDR3 sequence (DNA): TGCGCCAGCAGCTTGGTCCCAGGAAGCACAGATACGCAGTATTTT. Translating it yields CASSLVPGSTDTQYF.

About this clone itself: Germline is not matched at one junction end, which may reflect a read error. V gene TRBV16 combines with J gene TRBJ1-3; D is ambiguous. The CDR3 runs 16 residues. Germline loops: CDR1 KGHSY, CDR2 FQNENV. CDR3 sequence reads: CASNQYPEFTGNTIYF. The CDR3 nucleotides are TGTGCCAGCAACCAATATCCGGAGTTTACTGGAAACACCATATATTTT.

V usage is TRBV6-6 and J usage is TRBJ1-4; D is unresolved. There are 12 residues in the CDR3. CDR1 MNHNY and CDR2 SVGAGI come from the germline V gene (reference sequence). V was trimmed by 10 bases and J by 8 bases, leaving 14 bases between them. CDR3 sequence: CATLHEEEKLFF. CDR3 DNA: TGTGCCACCCTCCACGAGGAGGAAAAACTGTTTTTT.

V is TRBV9 and J is TRBJ1-1, with 9 bases matching TRBD1. Unmatched junction bases numbered 13, after V lost 4 bases and J lost 6 bases. The CDR3 covers 16 residues. The germline CDR1 and CDR2 sequences are SGDLS and YYNGEE. CDR3 in amino acids: CASSLGTGQGSSEAFF. The CDR3 DNA is TGTGCCAGCAGCCTCGGCACGGGACAGGGTAGTTCTGAAGCTTTCTTT.

The J gene is TRBJ2-7, the V gene TRBV5-4; 7 bases match TRBD1. The CDR3 totals 15 residues. The V gene end was trimmed by 2 bases and the J gene end by 1 base; junction bases not matched to a gene: 6. Germline CDR1 and CDR2: SGHNT and YYREEE (reference sequence). CDR3 coding DNA: TGTGCCAGCAGCTTCATACCGACAGGGTCCTACGAGCAGTACTTC. This encodes CASSFIPTGSYEQYF.

The gene calls are TRBV12-5 and TRBJ2-1; 7 bases fit TRBD1. V gave up 5 bases and J gave up 2 bases; unmatched junction bases: 9. Per germline, CDR1 LGHNT and CDR2 FRNRAP. CDR3 length equals 16 residues. The CDR3 DNA follows: TGTGCTAGTGGTGATCTCACAGGGGCCACCTACAATGAGCAGTTCTTC. Translation gives CASGDLTGATYNEQFF.

The rearrangement uses TRBV29-1 and TRBJ2-7; 15 bases agree with TRBD2. The CDR3 spans 15 residues. Trimming at V came to 5 bases and at J to 10 bases, leaving 12 bases not matched to a gene. The germline CDR1 and CDR2 sequences are SQVTM and ANQGSEA. The CDR3 spells CSVKGTSGRSAVQYF. The CDR3, as DNA: TGCAGCGTTAAAGGGACTAGCGGGAGGAGTGCAGTCCAGTACTTC.

V is TRBV6-6 and J is TRBJ2-1; a possible D gene is TRBD1 (6 bases). V gave up 6 bases and J gave up 8 bases, with 20 bases separating them. Per germline, CDR1 MNHNY and CDR2 SVGAGI (reference sequence). The CDR3 is 15 residues long. CDR3 residues: CASSLNRALGDEQFF. The DNA of the CDR3 is TGTGCCAGCAGCCTGAACAGGGCCCTGGGCGATGAGCAGTTCTTC.

This clone has more than one count but fewer than ten. This chain joins TRBV12-1 and TRBJ1-1; the DNA was not used to check the table's D call, TRBD1. TRBV12-1 is a known pseudogene. CDR3 length equals 12 residues. CDR3 nucleotides: TGTGCCAGCAGCTTCAGGGGAACTGAAGCTTTCTTT. Amino acid sequence: CASSFRGTEAFF.

The chain is built from TRBV28 and TRBJ2-7, with 8 bases identical to TRBD2. The CDR3 extends over 14 amino acids. J was trimmed by 2 bases and V by 4 bases; bases with no gene match: 4. Germline assignment: CDR1 MDHEN and CDR2 SYDVKM. The CDR3 loop reads CASSSAGETYEQYF. The CDR3 DNA reads TGTGCCAGCAGTTCAGCGGGAGAGACCTACGAGCAGTACTTC.